The text below deals with one TCR beta chain. The clone's antigen remains unknown. The input lacks base qualities; no much larger clone sits a single base away. Genomic DNA was extracted from sorted cells for sequencing of the TCRbeta CDR3 region. The immunoSEQ Assay was used to sequence the TCRbeta CDR3 regions. TCRdb limited this immuneACCESS table to in-frame rearrangements with V and J called. A share of clones is missing; checked studies link under half to unresolved V genes, and the rest is unexplained. The sample has 20,000 to 25,000 clones on record, 84% of them singletons. The top ten clones comprise roughly 36% of the sample. The data were obtained in a study of OX40 agonist ivuxolimab in advanced cancers. Regarding the study in general: Ivuxolimab, which targeted the costimulatory receptor OX40 (CD134), was an agonistic, fully human IgG2 monoclonal antibody. Among the approximately 50 dose-escalation patients, around 20 had hepatocellular carcinoma, some 15 melanoma, 9 renal cell carcinoma and 9 head and neck cancer. Patients were allowed to have had prior anti-PD-1, anti-PD-L1 or anti-CTLA-4 therapy, and approximately 40% of the dose-escalation patients had previously received checkpoint inhibitors. Partial responses were achieved by three dose-escalation patients, of whom one had hepatocellular carcinoma and two had cutaneous melanoma. Peripheral TCRbeta sequencing was intended to test whether TCR sequence diversity was altered and clonal T-cell expansion was caused by ivuxolimab. Intravenous ivuxolimab was administered to patients every 2 weeks at six dose levels: 0.01, 0.1, 0.3, 1.5, 3 and 10 mg/kg. In the dose-escalation cohort, 75% to 90% of patients were male, and the mean age was roughly 56 years with a range of roughly 23 to 90. The monotherapy dose-escalation portion (N ≈ 52 patients) of the phase I ivuxolimab trial is reported in the paper. Overall study results and their limits: Which antigens the clonally expanded peripheral T cells were specific for was not determined. Partial responders in the 0.1-3.0 mg/kg groups had among the lowest normalized peripheral clonal expansion, especially among CD8+ T cells. At doses of 0.1 to 3.0 mg/kg, clonal expansion of both CD4+ and CD8+ T cells in blood was seen between baseline and week 6. After ivuxolimab, CD8+ T cells had more expanded clones than CD4+ T cells on average. Low levels of normalized T-cell clonal expansion were also seen in some nonresponding patients.

The germline V gene encodes CDR1 SEHNR and CDR2 FQNEAQ (reference sequence). From its cysteine to its phenylalanine, the CDR3 spans 16 amino acids. Only the CDR3 DNA stays, 48 bases, in frame from base 1. The germline V and J ends show losses of 2 bases and 6 bases respectively, and no gene match explains 10 bases of the junction. The trial excluded patients who had a history of autoimmune disease or were on systemic immunosuppression. In every dose cohort, peripheral blood was drawn for TCR sequencing at baseline, cycle 4 day 1, and cycle 7 day 1. Samples came from an open-label, multicenter, first-in-human phase I dose-escalation trial of ivuxolimab. Adults with locally advanced or metastatic melanoma, renal cell carcinoma, hepatocellular carcinoma or head and neck squamous cell carcinoma were enrolled in the trial. Before TCR sequencing, CD4+ T cells and CD8+ T cells were sorted from peripheral blood as separate populations.

This TCR was sampled from an adult with an advanced solid tumor such as melanoma, head and neck, liver or kidney cancer. Specimen: CD4+ or CD8+ T cells sorted from blood, collected in a trial of the OX40 agonist ivuxolimab. Here the chain combines TRBV7-9 and TRBJ1-1, and TRBD1 matches 9 of the central bases. CDR3 loop: CASSLQTRDRASEAFF. Here is the DNA: TGTGCCAGCAGCTTACAAACCCGGGACAGGGCTTCTGAAGCTTTCTTT.